Listed here are 12 T cell receptor beta chains from one sample, sequenced in a study of cytomegalovirus exposure and HLA in healthy donors. PCR employed 60 Vbeta and 13 Jbeta primers. Sequenced by immunoSEQ multiplex PCR; TCRdb stores in-frame clones only, minus some. In all, the sample yields 150,000 to 200,000 clones. Sequenced sample: PBMCs. The source is a woman in her late teens or twenties in good health and CMV-seropositive.

CDR3 nucleotides: TGTGCCAGCAGCTTAGGGGACAGGGGGAATGGAGATACGCAGTATTTT. This translates into CASSLGDRGNGDTQYF. The chain links TRBV7-9 to TRBJ2-3; TRBD1 agrees at 11 bases. With 1 base clipped from V and 5 bases from J, the junction kept 5 bases outside the gene matches. CDR1 SEHNR and CDR2 FQNEAQ come from the germline V gene (reference sequence). This CDR3 has 16 residues.

The V gene is TRBV5-1, the J gene TRBJ2-3, with TRBD2 matching 9 bases. V dropped 2 bases and J dropped 5; count of bases not matched to a gene: 6. This CDR3 comprises 15 residues. Germline assignment: CDR1 SGHRS and CDR2 YFSETQ. The CDR3 is CASSLGAGGRDTQYF. In DNA, the CDR3 is TGCGCCAGCAGCTTAGGAGCGGGGGGACGAGATACGCAGTATTTT.

The chain carries TRBV6-5 and TRBJ1-2; tentative D call: TRBD1 (6 bases). This CDR3 is 13 amino acids long. V was pared by 5 bases and J by 3 bases, with 10 bases between. Per the germline V gene, CDR1 is MNHEY and CDR2 is SVGAGI. The CDR3 DNA is TGTGCCAGCAGTACAGGACAGTACTATGGCTACACCTTC. Translating it yields CASSTGQYYGYTF.

This chain uses TRBV7-6 with TRBJ1-1; D gene uncertain. Germline V gives CDR1 SGHVS, CDR2 FNYEAQ. The CDR3 spans 12 residues. With 2 bases removed from V and 6 bases from J, the gap between germline ends came to 7 bases. DNA of the CDR3: TGTGCCAGCAGCTTACCTCCCCCTGAAGCTTTCTTT. The encoded protein is CASSLPPPEAFF.

CDR3 residues: CASSAASRDTQYF. The CDR3 DNA is TGTGCCAGCAGTGCGGCTAGTAGGGATACGCAGTATTTT. The V call is TRBV2, the J call TRBJ2-3, with D hard to call. CDR3 size: 13 residues. V gave up 4 bases and J gave up 6 bases, with 11 bases separating them. CDR1 and CDR2 from the germline V gene are SNHLY and FYNNEI.

This chain uses TRBV6-1 with TRBJ2-7; TRBD1 might be the D (6 bases). Deletions cut 7 bases from V and 4 bases from J, with 14 bases between. This CDR3 contains 13 residues. Germline-derived CDR1 and CDR2 are MNHNS and SASEGT. For the CDR3, the DNA is TGTGCCAGCATAAGCAGGGGCTTTTACGAGCAGTACTTC. It translates to CASISRGFYEQYF.

CDR3 loop: CASSLSASVLSYNEQFF. CDR3 in DNA: TGTGCCAGCAGCTTAAGCGCTAGCGTACTGTCCTACAATGAGCAGTTCTTC. The chain recombines TRBV7-6 with TRBJ2-1; possible D gene TRBD2, 6 bases. Trimming shortened V by 2 bases and J by 1 base, and 15 bases separated the two germline ends. Germline V CDR1 and CDR2: SGHVS, FNYEAQ. The CDR3 totals 17 residues.

This rearrangement joins TRBV7-9 to TRBJ1-1; D call uncertain. CDR3 length equals 17 residues. CDR1 is SEHNR and CDR2 is FQNEAQ in the germline V gene (reference sequence). Deletions cut 4 bases from V and 0 bases from J, with 18 bases between. The CDR3 spells CASSSGVGIFLNTEAFF. As DNA, the CDR3 is TGTGCCAGCAGCTCTGGCGTCGGGATTTTCTTGAACACTGAAGCTTTCTTT.

The rearrangement links TRBV7-8 to TRBJ2-2; D may be TRBD2 (5 bases). Germline loops: CDR1 SGHVS, CDR2 FQNEAQ. The CDR3 has 16 residues. V shed 1 base and J shed 7 bases, with 16 bases lying between them. The CDR3 loop is CASSLGGLFGVGELFF. The CDR3 DNA sequence: TGTGCCAGCAGCTTAGGAGGACTTTTTGGTGTCGGGGAGCTGTTTTTT.

The chain uses TRBV7-6 and TRBJ2-1; a possible D gene is TRBD2 (5 bases). V lost 2 bases and J 0 bases, leaving 11 bases between the germline ends. The CDR3 extends over 16 amino acids. CDR1 is SGHVS and CDR2 is FNYEAQ in the germline V gene. The CDR3 nucleotides read TGTGCCAGCAGCTTAAGAGAGGGTTTCTCCTACAATGAGCAGTTCTTC. Its translation: CASSLREGFSYNEQFF.

This chain links TRBV19 with TRBJ2-1, with D possibly TRBD2 on 5 matching bases. The CDR3 totals 17 residues. Per germline, CDR1 LNHDA and CDR2 SQIVND (reference sequence). The ends were cut back, 5 bases at V and 4 bases at J, with 21 bases in the middle. CDR3 in amino acids: CASSGKGWEMGYNEQFF. DNA for the CDR3: TGTGCCAGTAGTGGGAAAGGATGGGAGATGGGATACAATGAGCAGTTCTTC.

V and J are TRBV27 and TRBJ1-2; the D gene is possibly TRBD1 (6 bases). Germline V gene lookup returns CDR1 MNHEY and CDR2 SMNVEV (reference sequence). V shed 8 bases and J shed 3 bases, with 19 bases lying between them. The CDR3 has 15 amino acids. The CDR3: CASGLRGKPYYGYTF. DNA for the CDR3: TGTGCCAGCGGCCTCAGGGGAAAGCCCTACTATGGCTACACCTTC.